These T cell receptor beta chains were read from a single sample in a study of cytomegalovirus exposure and HLA in healthy donors. The protocol was immunoSEQ multiplex PCR, while the TCRdb copy is restricted to in-frame clones and leaves out a portion. The sample includes more than 95,000 clones, about 80% of them seen just once. Sequencing input: PBMCs. Receptor source: a man between 25 and 39 years old in good health and CMV-seronegative. Both conserved end residues are trimmed from each CDR3. Fields, in order: V gene, clone size, CDR3 protein. Size is omitted from some rows. Given values are once, few, many or a class for expanded clones.

TRBV27 NA ASSLFRHLASGANVLT
TRBV4-1 NA ASSQDREAPEQF
TRBV27 NA ASSLWGRGDYGYT
TRBV14 NA ASSQFDRNEQY
TRBV5-4 few ASNVQGVGYGYT
TRBV5-4 NA ASRWASYNYGYT
TRBV25-1 NA ASSETAGANVLT
TRBV19 NA ASSIGQMNTEAF
TRBV13 NA ASSQTSGSGETQY
TRBV18 NA ASSRMGQGNGYT
TRBV25-1 NA ASSATGFEQY
TRBV7-9 NA ASSLGGTEGNQPQH
TRBV25-1 NA ASSHPGGYGYT
TRBV6-4 NA ASSDSDFNEQF
TRBV19 NA ASSGRQGFNQPQH
TRBV5-1 NA ASSLVSSGTQPYEQY
TRBV27 NA ASSPGFGYEQF
TRBV27 NA ASSLSGQGSGSNQPQH
TRBV6-6 NA ASSPQGNYGYT
TRBV29-1 NA SVEPGGYT
TRBV5-1 NA ASSLAISYEQY
TRBV28 NA ASILDTGHGYT
TRBV19 NA ASSIAAYGSEQF
TRBV5-1 NA ASSFEPYNSPLH
TRBV4-3 few ASSQDSQGPYEQY
TRBV5-6 NA ASKATGYTGELF